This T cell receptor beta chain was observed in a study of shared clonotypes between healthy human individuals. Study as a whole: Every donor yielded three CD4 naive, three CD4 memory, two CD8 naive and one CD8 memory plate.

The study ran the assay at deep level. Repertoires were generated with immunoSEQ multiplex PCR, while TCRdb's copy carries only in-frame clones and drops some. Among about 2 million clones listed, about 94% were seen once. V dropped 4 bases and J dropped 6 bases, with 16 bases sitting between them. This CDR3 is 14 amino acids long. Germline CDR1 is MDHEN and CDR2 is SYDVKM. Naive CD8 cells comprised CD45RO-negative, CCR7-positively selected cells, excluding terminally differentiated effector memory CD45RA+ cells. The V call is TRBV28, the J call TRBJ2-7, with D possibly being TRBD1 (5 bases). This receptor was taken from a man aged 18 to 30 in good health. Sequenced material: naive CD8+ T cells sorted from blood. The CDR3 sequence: CASSSVDSGSEQYF. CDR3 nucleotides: TGTGCCAGCAGTTCGGTTGACAGTGGAAGCGAGCAGTACTTC.